A single sample gave rise to the 30 T cell receptor beta chains below, sequenced in a study of shared clonotypes between healthy human individuals. Measured with immunoSEQ multiplex PCR; TCRdb has only the in-frame clones, and not every one. This sample has over a million clones, with about four fifths found just once. Sequencing input: memory CD4+ T cells from PBMCs. Indicated subset: CD45RA-negative fraction. These receptors all stem from a man between 18 and 29 years old in good health. Some clones in this sample may be carry-over from other donors' samples.

The V and J genes are TRBV5-1 and TRBJ2-5, with 14 bases that match TRBD2. CDR1 and CDR2 (germline): SGHRS, YFSETQ. The CDR3 runs to 17 residues. V was pared by 0 bases and J by 4 bases, with 5 bases of the junction left unmatched. DNA of the CDR3: TGCGCCAGCAGCTTGGGGGGGACTAGCGGGAGTCTAGAGACCCAGTACTTC. As protein: CASSLGGTSGSLETQYF.

This clone occurred a few times. J is TRBJ1-1 and V is TRBV30, with no clear D. Germline lookup yields CDR1 GTSNPN and CDR2 SVGIG (reference sequence). CDR3 length: 13 residues. Trimming shortened V by 0 bases and J by 9 bases, and 14 bases separated the two germline ends. The CDR3 is CAWSVASPGKAFF. DNA for the CDR3: TGTGCCTGGAGTGTGGCCTCTCCGGGCAAAGCTTTCTTT.

This sequence joins TRBV7-9 and TRBJ2-5, with 7 bases lining up with TRBD1. Germline assignment: CDR1 SEHNR and CDR2 FQNEAQ (reference sequence). The CDR3 length is 14 residues. V was pared by 3 bases and J by 3 bases, with 4 bases of the junction left unmatched. CDR3 DNA: TGTGCCAGCAGCTTCGGGCAGGGGGAAGAGACCCAGTACTTC. This gives the protein CASSFGQGEETQYF.

The chain uses TRBV5-1 and TRBJ2-1; D tentatively reads TRBD1 or TRBD2 (6 bases each). With 0 bases removed from V and 3 bases from J, the gap between germline ends came to 13 bases. The CDR3 totals 16 residues. CDR1 is SGHRS, CDR2 YFSETQ, per germline. The CDR3 nucleotides are TGCGCCAGCAGCTTGGAAGGGGGGACCATCTACAATGAGCAGTTCTTC. Amino acid sequence: CASSLEGGTIYNEQFF. Together with reference TRBV5-1 and TRBJ2-1, the CDR3 gives the full variable domain: KAGVTQTPRYLIKTRGQQVTLSCSPISGHRSVSWYQQTPGQGLQFLFEYFSETQRNKGNFPGRFSGRQFSNSRSEMNVSTLELGDSALYLCASSLEGGTIYNEQFFGPGTRLTVL.

This clone was picked up a small number of times. V usage is TRBV12-2 and J usage is TRBJ2-7; the DNA was not compared with TRBD1, the D call given in the table. TRBV12-2 is a listed pseudogene. This CDR3 is built from 16 residues. CDR3 region: CASPGSGQGSTYEQYF. The CDR3 coding sequence is TGTGCAAGTCCCGGGTCGGGACAGGGGAGCACCTACGAGCAGTACTTC.

In DNA, the CDR3 is TGTGCCAGTCGGGAGAACCGAGAACGGAACACCATATATTTT. Its translation is CASRENRERNTIYF. This chain links TRBV27 with TRBJ1-3, with unresolved D. Deletions cut 9 bases from V and 7 bases from J, with 19 bases between. The CDR3 is 14 residues long. The germline CDR1 and CDR2 sequences are MNHEY and SMNVEV (reference sequence).

In its sample, this clone was seen a few times. The rearrangement links TRBV5-4 to TRBJ2-7; D is perhaps TRBD2 (6 bases). Trimming removed 4 bases at V and 5 bases at J, with 13 bases between. Germline V gene sequence: CDR1 SGHNT, CDR2 YYREEE (reference sequence). This CDR3 region has 13 residues. The chain's CDR3 is CASSLGGADEQYF. In DNA form, the CDR3 reads TGTGCCAGCAGCCTAGGCGGGGCCGACGAGCAGTACTTC. Using reference TRBV5-4 and TRBJ2-7 for the parts outside the CDR3, the full variable domain is ETGVTQSPTHLIKTRGQQVTLRCSSQSGHNTVSWYQQALGQGPQFIFQYYREEENGRGNFPPRFSGLQFPNYSSELNVNALELDDSALYLCASSLGGADEQYFGPGTRLTVT.

Note on this clone: Additional DNA sequences in this sample encode the identical CDR3. This rearrangement joins TRBV5-1 to TRBJ1-2; 8 positions agree with TRBD1. The CDR3 consists of 13 residues. V shed 4 bases and J 4 bases; nucleotides not matched to a gene: 3. Germline V CDR1 and CDR2: SGHRS, YFSETQ. The CDR3 loop is CASSSGQGYGYTF. The CDR3, as DNA: TGCGCCAGCAGCAGCGGACAGGGCTATGGCTACACCTTC.

The V and J genes are TRBV28 and TRBJ2-1; 9 bases align to TRBD2. The ends lost 3 bases at V and 9 bases at J; junction bases unmatched: 9. Germline V gene lookup returns CDR1 MDHEN and CDR2 SYDVKM. The CDR3 is made up of 15 amino acids. The CDR3 coding sequence is TGTGCCAGCAGTTTCTCGGGCGGGAGGGCCGGTGAGCAGTTCTTC. As protein: CASSFSGGRAGEQFF.

The chain carries TRBV28 and TRBJ1-2, with D unclear. With 5 bases removed from V and 7 bases from J, the gap between germline ends came to 5 bases. Germline V gene data show CDR1 as MDHEN and CDR2 as SYDVKM. This CDR3 is 10 amino acids long. CDR3 sequence: CASSRVGYTF. In DNA form, the CDR3 reads TGTGCCAGCAGTAGGGTTGGCTACACCTTC.

The gene calls are TRBV19 and TRBJ2-1, with 13 bases aligning to TRBD2. This CDR3 has 16 amino acids. CDR1 is LNHDA and CDR2 is SQIVND in the germline V gene (reference sequence). Trimming cost V 4 bases and J 10 bases; bases outside gene matches: 10. The CDR3 loop is CASSRGLAGNGGEQFF. The CDR3 DNA reads TGTGCCAGTAGTAGGGGACTAGCGGGAAACGGGGGAGAGCAGTTCTTC.

This clone was detected only once. V gene TRBV5-6 combines with J gene TRBJ2-2, with 7 nucleotides matching TRBD1. Germline CDR1 reads SGHDT; CDR2 reads YYEEEE. The CDR3 has 14 amino acids. V lost 4 bases to trimming and J lost 3 bases; unmatched junction nucleotides: 3. CDR3 protein: CASSPGGDTGELFF. CDR3 in DNA: TGTGCCAGCAGCCCAGGGGGAGACACCGGGGAGCTGTTTTTT. The whole variable domain, filled in from reference TRBV5-6 and TRBJ2-2, reads DAGVTQSPTHLIKTRGQQVTLRCSPKSGHDTVSWYQQALGQGPQFIFQYYEEEERQRGNFPDRFSGHQFPNYSSELNVNALLLGDSALYLCASSPGGDTGELFFGEGSRLTVL.

The J gene is TRBJ2-7, the V gene TRBV6-1; TRBD1 matches 8 bases. The CDR3 sequence is 14 residues long. Germline loops: CDR1 MNHNS, CDR2 SASEGT. Unmatched junction bases numbered 8, after V lost 7 bases and J lost 3 bases. CDR3 region: CASTPGTGGYEQYF. The CDR3 nucleotides read TGTGCCAGCACCCCGGGTACAGGGGGCTACGAGCAGTACTTC.

This rearrangement joins TRBV29-1 to TRBJ2-1, with 12 bases aligning to TRBD2. CDR3 length equals 13 residues. Germline V lookup: CDR1 SQVTM, CDR2 ANQGSEA. The V segment lost 0 bases and the J segment 14 bases; nucleotides outside the gene matches: 5. As DNA, the CDR3 is TGCAGCGTTGAAGATGGAGGACTAGCGGGAAAGTTCTTC. Translating it yields CSVEDGGLAGKFF.

The sample holds a few counts of this clone. The rearrangement joins TRBV19 to TRBJ1-2; perhaps TRBD1 as D (5 bases). This CDR3 has 16 amino acids. With 1 base removed from V and 0 bases from J, the gap between germline ends came to 12 bases. The germline V gene has CDR1 LNHDA and CDR2 SQIVND (reference sequence). The CDR3 sequence is CASSIVGAVSNYGYTF. The CDR3 coding sequence is TGTGCCAGTAGTATAGTCGGGGCCGTTTCTAACTATGGCTACACCTTC.

The chain links TRBV5-1 to TRBJ1-1; 10 nucleotides align to TRBD1. The trim removed 4 bases at V and 12 bases at J, leaving 15 bases unmatched. CDR3 length equals 15 residues. Germline-derived CDR1 and CDR2 are SGHRS and YFSETQ. In nucleotides, the CDR3 is TGCGCCAGCAGCCCCTGGGACAGGGGTAGGGTGGAAACTTTCTTT. It codes for CASSPWDRGRVETFF.

This clone was observed a handful of times. Other DNA variants within this sample encode the same CDR3. The V call is TRBV19, the J call TRBJ1-5, with unresolved D. This CDR3 has 14 amino acids. CDR1 and CDR2 (germline): LNHDA, SQIVND (reference sequence). V lost 3 bases to trimming and J lost 4 bases, with 10 bases between them. The CDR3 reads CASSIYSSNQPQHF. CDR3 in DNA: TGTGCCAGTAGTATCTATTCCTCTAATCAGCCCCAGCATTTT.

As concerns this clone: The sample holds other DNA sequences that translate to the same CDR3. V is TRBV7-2 and J is TRBJ1-2; possibly TRBD1 for D (6 bases). The CDR3 has 14 residues. V lost 5 bases and J 3 bases, leaving 13 bases between the germline ends. Germline-derived CDR1 and CDR2 are SGHTA and FQGNSA. The CDR3 region is CASSPRPGDYGYTF. In DNA form, the CDR3 reads TGTGCCAGCAGCCCGAGACCAGGGGACTATGGCTACACCTTC.

Here the CDR3 reads CASSPSRVSGELFF. The CDR3 DNA reads TGTGCCAGCAGCCCATCCAGGGTCTCCGGGGAGCTGTTTTTT. This chain uses TRBV7-2 with TRBJ2-2; a weak D match, TRBD1 (5 bases). In germline, CDR1 is SGHTA, CDR2 FQGNSA. The length of the CDR3 is 14 residues. V was shortened by 5 bases and J by 6 bases, with 13 bases between the two germline ends.

This clone was seen just once. The V call is TRBV28, the J call TRBJ2-7; TRBD2 is a possible D gene (6 bases). The CDR3 runs 17 residues. Trimming left V 8 bases short and J 6 bases short, with 29 bases between. From germline, CDR1 is MDHEN and CDR2 SYDVKM. The CDR3 is CASSFPPSAGSRGEQYF. DNA for the CDR3: TGTGCCAGCTCTTTCCCGCCATCGGCGGGATCTCGGGGCGAGCAGTACTTC.

The chain employs TRBV6-4 and TRBJ1-1; weak D call: TRBD1 (5 bases). CDR3 length: 15 amino acids. Germline CDR1 MRHNA, CDR2 SNTAGT. V lost 4 bases and J lost 7, with 19 bases in between. The CDR3 nucleotides are TGTGCCAGCAGTGCCACACCCGGGGGGTACGATGAAGCTTTCTTT. It codes for CASSATPGGYDEAFF.

As concerns this clone: Other DNA sequences in the same sample also yield this CDR3. The CDR3 nucleotides read TGCAGTGCTAGCGCGTACAATGAGCAGTTCTTC. Translating it yields CSASAYNEQFF. The genes are TRBV20-1 and TRBJ2-1, with D unclear. Germline CDR1 reads DFQATT; CDR2 reads SNEGSKA (reference sequence). The CDR3 extends over 11 amino acids. V shed 3 bases and J shed 4 bases, with 4 bases lying between them.

This clone showed up just once. V is TRBV7-9 and J is TRBJ2-1; 9 bases are a match to TRBD2. Per the germline V gene, CDR1 is SEHNR and CDR2 is FQNEAQ (reference sequence). V was clipped by 5 bases and J by 6 bases; unmatched bases: 8. This CDR3 is 15 amino acids long. The CDR3 protein is CASSPRGSGSNEQFF. The CDR3 region has the DNA TGTGCCAGCAGCCCTCGGGGTAGCGGGAGCAATGAGCAGTTCTTC.

The CDR3 DNA is TGCGCCAGCAGTGAGTTCGGGACGAGCCCGCCTCAGCCCCAGCATTTT. Translated, it gives CASSEFGTSPPQPQHF. This chain links TRBV10-2 with TRBJ1-5; the D gene is possibly TRBD1 (5 bases). CDR3 size: 16 residues. Germline CDR1 reads WSHSY; CDR2 reads SAAADI. The V and J ends lost 1 base and 6 bases respectively, with 16 bases between them.

The rearrangement uses TRBV27 and TRBJ1-2; D gene uncertain. The CDR3 is 16 residues long. Trimming stripped 2 bases from V and 7 bases from J, with 20 bases between. The germline CDR1 and CDR2 sequences are MNHEY and SMNVEV (reference sequence). CDR3: CASSLTPFASIGGYTF. The DNA of the CDR3 is TGTGCCAGCAGTTTAACCCCCTTCGCCTCTATCGGTGGCTACACCTTC.

This clone has just a few counts. The chain links TRBV27 to TRBJ2-2; D gene unclear. Germline V gene sequence: CDR1 MNHEY, CDR2 SMNVEV (reference sequence). The length of the CDR3 is 12 residues. V gave up 5 bases and J gave up 2 bases, with 3 bases separating them. The CDR3 coding sequence is TGTGCCAGCAGTCATAACACCGGGGAGCTGTTTTTT. As protein: CASSHNTGELFF.

Written as DNA, the CDR3 is TGTGCCAGCAGGCGGACAGGGGGCTCCTACGAGCAGTACTTC. Translation: CASRRTGGSYEQYF. This sequence joins TRBV5-8 and TRBJ2-7; 10 bases agree with TRBD1. The CDR3 has 14 amino acids. Germline CDR1 reads SGHTS; CDR2 reads YDEGEE. The V segment lost 5 bases and the J segment 0 bases; nucleotides outside the gene matches: 2.

This chain uses TRBV5-1 with TRBJ2-3; 7 bases line up with TRBD2. Germline CDR1 SGHRS, CDR2 YFSETQ. The V segment lost 4 bases and the J segment 2 bases; nucleotides outside the gene matches: 4. The CDR3 is made up of 14 amino acids. The CDR3 bases are TGCGCCAGCAGCAAACGGGACTACACAGATACGCAGTATTTT. Protein: CASSKRDYTDTQYF. The whole variable domain, remainder taken from reference TRBV5-1 and TRBJ2-3, is KAGVTQTPRYLIKTRGQQVTLSCSPISGHRSVSWYQQTPGQGLQFLFEYFSETQRNKGNFPGRFSGRQFSNSRSEMNVSTLELGDSALYLCASSKRDYTDTQYFGPGTRLTVL.

The chain is built from TRBV29-1 and TRBJ2-3; D possibly corresponds to TRBD2 (5 bases). The germline V and J ends were trimmed by 6 bases and 0 bases, with 10 bases remaining between them. Germline V CDR1 and CDR2: SQVTM, ANQGSEA. CDR3 size: 13 residues. The CDR3 DNA is TGCAGCGTCACAGCGGCTAGCACAGATACGCAGTATTTT. Encoded protein: CSVTAASTDTQYF.

The chain couples TRBV5-8 to TRBJ1-2, with D possibly being TRBD1 (6 bases). Germline V gene sequence: CDR1 SGHTS, CDR2 YDEGEE. The V gene lost 4 bases and the J gene lost 4 bases, with 17 bases spanning the gap. The CDR3 length is 15 residues. The CDR3 DNA follows: TGTGCCAGCAGCCGAAGTGGACAGACAGTCTATGGCTACACCTTC. Translated: CASSRSGQTVYGYTF.